The sequence of this T cell receptor (beta chain) was determined in a study of human T cells and chemical hapten exposure (TCRdb year 2021). Turning to the overall study: Libraries were pooled for sequencing, and per-sample TCR yields varied mainly because of small differences in library volumes within the pool. In alopecia patients, the study followed how the peripheral blood TCR repertoire changed in vivo over primary and secondary sensitization to diphenylcyclopropenone (DPC), a hapten. Each blood RNA sample was used to sequence both TCR alpha and TCR beta chains. Overall results and qualifications from the work: DPC sensitization did not change how many TCRs were above 1 in 1000 frequency, and no evidence was found of alterations in global repertoire structure. After repeated subsampling, changes were observed in the strength of the expansion versus patch-test correlation and in the threshold at which the correlation became significant.

This clonotype was counted a few times. The clone's antigen remains unknown. No base-level quality is on record; no much larger clone is a single base apart. According to the germline V gene (reference sequence), CDR1 reads LGHDT and CDR2 reads YNNKEL. At the junction V is shortened by 6 bases and J by 2 bases, with 14 bases in between. The CDR3 measures 14 amino acids from cysteine to phenylalanine. Of all the DNA, just the CDR3 is kept, 42 bases in frame from base 1. The library was generated by RACE. Reads for this sample came from a NextSeq 500. During library preparation, unique molecular identifiers were attached to individual cDNA molecules so that TCRs could be counted in a quantitative, reproducible way. In the original analysis: The median number of TCRs per sample was approximately 93,000, ranging from about 20,000 to 750,000. The Decombinator software suite was used to annotate the V, J and CDR3 of the TCR reads. For the PS versus PT1 abundance plots, all samples were subsampled to the same number of TCRs (28,000). TCRs were defined as expanded if absent before sensitization and observed at least eight times at the 2-week time point. TCRdb reworked the public reads: Q25 trimming with fastp, MiXCR clone assembly, productive beta chains retained. CDR3 protein duplicates are merged, each entry listing the most common genes and DNA. The V and J calls reflect TCRdb's pipeline rather than the authors' work. The sample table lists 85,000 to 95,000 distinct CDR3 sequences, approximately 10% of them with a count of one. The top ten clonotypes cover 2.9% of the sample.

The sample's time point label, decoded: healthy volunteer bleed at 2 weeks. Unfractionated whole blood was collected in Tempus Blood RNA tubes, and total RNA was extracted from that blood. As TCR sequencing controls, five healthy volunteers were used, with blood taken at day 0, 2 weeks and 6 weeks. The rearranged chain carries TRBV3-1 and TRBJ2-7; a confident D gene designation cannot be given. The sequence was obtained from a female donor in good health. Some clones in this sample may be carry-over from other donors' samples. Sequencing used whole blood. The CDR3 region reads CASSPLLPPYEQYF. The sequenced DNA is TGTGCCAGCAGTCCGCTTTTACCTCCCTACGAGCAGTACTTC.